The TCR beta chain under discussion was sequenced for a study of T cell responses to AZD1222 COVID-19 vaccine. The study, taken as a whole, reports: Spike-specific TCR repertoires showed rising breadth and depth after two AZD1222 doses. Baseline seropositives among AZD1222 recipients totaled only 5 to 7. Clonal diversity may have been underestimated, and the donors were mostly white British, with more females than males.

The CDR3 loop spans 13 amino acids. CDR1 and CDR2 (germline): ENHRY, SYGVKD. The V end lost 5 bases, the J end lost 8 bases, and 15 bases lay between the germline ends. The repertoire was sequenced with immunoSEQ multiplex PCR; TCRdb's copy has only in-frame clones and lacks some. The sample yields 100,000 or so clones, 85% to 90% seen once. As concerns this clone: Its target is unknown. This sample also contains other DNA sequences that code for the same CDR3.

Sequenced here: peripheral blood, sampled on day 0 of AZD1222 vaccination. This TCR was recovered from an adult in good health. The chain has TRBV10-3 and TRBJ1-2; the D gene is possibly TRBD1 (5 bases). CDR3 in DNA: TGTGCCATCAGTCCCGGACAAGGGAACGGCTACACCTTC. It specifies CAISPGQGNGYTF.